This entry is about one T cell receptor (beta chain). The antigen is undetermined. Sequencing used immunoSEQ multiplex PCR; TCRdb keeps in-frame clones, though not all of them. Of about 1 million clones listed, roughly 80% are singletons. Healthy adults negative for HIV, lacking recent acute infections or vaccinations, served as donors. The data belong to a study of shared clonotypes between healthy human individuals. The study's findings and limits: The naive CD4 repertoires of several donors were compared, and around 5% of clonotypes were shared.

Material: memory CD4+ T cells sorted from blood. Subset here: CD45RA-negative fraction. The origin of this receptor is a man aged 18-30 years in good health.

The CDR3 spells CASSGDRGQGNTIYF. In nucleotides, the CDR3 is TGTGCCAGCAGCGGGGACAGGGGGCAAGGAAACACCATATATTTT. The J gene is TRBJ1-3, the V gene TRBV6-4; 12 nucleotides align to TRBD1. V shed 6 bases and J 4 bases; nucleotides not matched to a gene: 4. Germline V gene sequence: CDR1 MRHNA, CDR2 SNTAGT. The length of the CDR3 is 15 residues.